Presented here are 2 T cell receptor beta chains from one specimen sequenced in a study of CD8 T cells in Susac syndrome. RNA totalling 0.5 to 1 ug underwent reverse transcription with random hexamers. TCRdb independently ran MiXCR on the immunoSEQ multiplex PCR reads; one entry per CDR3 protein. The data contain roughly 120,000 distinct CDR3 sequences, 90% to 95% of them seen just once; the ten biggest clones take up over 0.07%. Source material: CD4+ T cells from PBMCs. These receptors came from a human donor in good health.

The rearrangement links TRBV5-1 to TRBJ2-5; 12 bases are shared with TRBD2. CDR3 size: 15 residues. Germline V gene data show CDR1 as SGHRS and CDR2 as YFSETQ. V was pared by 6 bases and J by 5 bases, with 8 bases of the junction left unmatched. In nucleotides, the CDR3 is TGCGCCAGCAAGCTAGCGGGAGGGCCGGGGGAGACCCAGTACTTC. Residues: CASKLAGGPGETQYF. The entire variable domain, with the rest obtained from reference TRBV5-1 and TRBJ2-5, is as follows: KAGVTQTPRYLIKTRGQQVTLSCSPISGHRSVSWYQQTPGQGLQFLFEYFSETQRNKGNFPGRFSGRQFSNSRSEMNVSTLELGDSALYLCASKLAGGPGETQYFGPGTRLLVL.

The rearrangement uses TRBV6-5 and TRBJ2-5, with D perhaps TRBD2 (6 bases). The CDR3 loop spans 15 amino acids. Germline values: CDR1 MNHEY, CDR2 SVGAGI. With 2 bases removed from V and 5 bases from J, the gap between germline ends came to 15 bases. The CDR3 DNA reads TGTGCCAGCAGTTACATATCCGCGGGGCGGGAGACCCAGTACTTC. Translating it yields CASSYISAGRETQYF.